This entry describes one TCR beta chain. The sample is drawn from a study of beta chain features in type 1 diabetes. Study-level information: Cells sorted and examined across all samples totaled approximately 100 million.

Sorting that relied on CD45RO/CCR7/CD25/CD127/CD95/CD27 yielded CD4+ naive, central memory, regulatory and stem cell-like memory cells. Isolated RNA was reverse transcribed in full, so expressed TCRB transcripts were sequenced. The average output of naive, central memory and regulatory T cell samples was a few million reads. Sequencing was performed with immunoSEQ multiplex PCR; in TCRdb, only in-frame clones are kept and a portion is missing. The sample lists roughly 290,000 clones, about 8% seen once, with roughly 0.94% in the top ten. Material for sequencing was central memory CD4+ T cells from blood. The origin of this receptor is a woman younger than 30 in good health.

The CDR3: CASSSQTSAAYNEQFF. DNA for the CDR3: TGTGCCAGCAGCTCCCAGACTAGCGCGGCTTACAATGAGCAGTTCTTC. The chain combines TRBV7-2 with TRBJ2-1; 8 bases line up with TRBD2. Trimming cost V 4 bases and J 4 bases; bases outside gene matches: 9. The CDR3 consists of 16 residues. Germline loops: CDR1 SGHTA, CDR2 FQGNSA.